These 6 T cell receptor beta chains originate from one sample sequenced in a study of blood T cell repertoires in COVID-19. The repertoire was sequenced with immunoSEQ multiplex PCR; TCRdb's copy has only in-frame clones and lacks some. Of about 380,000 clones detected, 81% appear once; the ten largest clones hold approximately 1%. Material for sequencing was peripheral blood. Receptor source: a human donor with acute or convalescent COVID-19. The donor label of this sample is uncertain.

CDR3 amino acids: CASSFSGFRETQYF. The CDR3 DNA reads as TGTGCCAGCAGCTTTAGCGGGTTCAGGGAGACCCAGTACTTC. J is TRBJ2-5 and V is TRBV6-2 or TRBV6-3; 7 bases are a match to TRBD2. This CDR3 is 14 amino acids long. Germline CDR1 reads MNHEY; CDR2 reads SVGEGT. V was pared by 6 bases and J by 5 bases, with 9 bases of the junction left unmatched.

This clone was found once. CDR3 nucleotide sequence: TGTGCCAGCAGTCCTCTAGCGGGGGGGCCTCGGGAGCAGTACTTC. Amino acids: CASSPLAGGPREQYF. The V and J genes are TRBV2 and TRBJ2-7; 12 bases are a match to TRBD2. After removal of 5 bases from V and 7 bases from J, the junction contained 9 bases not matched to a gene. CDR3 length: 15 amino acids. Looked up from germline, CDR1 is SNHLY and CDR2 is FYNNEI.

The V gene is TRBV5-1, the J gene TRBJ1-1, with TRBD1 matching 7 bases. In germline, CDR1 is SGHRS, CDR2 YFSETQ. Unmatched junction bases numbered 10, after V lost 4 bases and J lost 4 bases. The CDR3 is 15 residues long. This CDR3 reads CASSLGTGAATEAFF. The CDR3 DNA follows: TGCGCCAGCAGCCTAGGAACAGGGGCAGCCACTGAAGCTTTCTTT.

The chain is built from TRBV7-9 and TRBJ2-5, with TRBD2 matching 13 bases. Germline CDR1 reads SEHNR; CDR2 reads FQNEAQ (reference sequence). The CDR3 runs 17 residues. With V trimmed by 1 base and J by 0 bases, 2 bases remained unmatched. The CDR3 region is CASSLGGLAGDQETQYF. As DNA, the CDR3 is TGTGCCAGCAGCTTAGGAGGACTAGCGGGGGACCAAGAGACCCAGTACTTC.

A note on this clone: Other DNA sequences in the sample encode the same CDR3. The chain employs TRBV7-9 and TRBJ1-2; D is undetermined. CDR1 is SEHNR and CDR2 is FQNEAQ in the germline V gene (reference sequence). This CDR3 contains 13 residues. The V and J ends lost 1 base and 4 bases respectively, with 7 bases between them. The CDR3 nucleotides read TGTGCCAGCAGCTTAGGGGAGGGCTATGGCTACACCTTC. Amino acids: CASSLGEGYGYTF.

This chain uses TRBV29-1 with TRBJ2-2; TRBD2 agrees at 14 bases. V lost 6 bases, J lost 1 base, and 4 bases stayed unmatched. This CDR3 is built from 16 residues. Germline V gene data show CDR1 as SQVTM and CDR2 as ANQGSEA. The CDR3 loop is CSVGTSGSWNTGELFF. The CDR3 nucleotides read TGCAGCGTGGGGACTAGCGGGAGTTGGAACACCGGGGAGCTGTTTTTT.